This note documents a single T cell receptor beta chain sequence. The record originates from a study of blood T cell repertoires in COVID-19. Study summary: Samples came from the United States, Italy and Spain, spanning acute and convalescent COVID-19. PBMCs, B-cell-depleted T cells, or T cells were the source of the cDNA or gDNA that made up the material.

Germline values: CDR1 ENHRY, CDR2 SYGVKD. V shed 4 bases and J shed 0 bases, with 12 bases lying between them. This CDR3 is built from 15 residues. Authors' analysis steps: Estimation of nucleated cell counts relied on the amplification of reference gene primers. Clones were read by immunoSEQ multiplex PCR, and TCRdb kept only the in-frame ones, dropping some. V, J and clone size derive from that table, while D and trimming were established from the DNA sequence. The sample includes 220,000 or so clones, approximately 84% of them seen just once. This chain joins TRBV10-3 and TRBJ1-2, with D perhaps matching TRBD1 (5 bases). The sample taken for sequencing was peripheral blood. The receptor comes from a woman aged 55 to 70 with acute or convalescent COVID-19. This CDR3 is CAISGVRGSNYGYTF. CDR3 in DNA: TGTGCCATCAGTGGGGTTCGGGGGTCTAACTATGGCTACACCTTC.